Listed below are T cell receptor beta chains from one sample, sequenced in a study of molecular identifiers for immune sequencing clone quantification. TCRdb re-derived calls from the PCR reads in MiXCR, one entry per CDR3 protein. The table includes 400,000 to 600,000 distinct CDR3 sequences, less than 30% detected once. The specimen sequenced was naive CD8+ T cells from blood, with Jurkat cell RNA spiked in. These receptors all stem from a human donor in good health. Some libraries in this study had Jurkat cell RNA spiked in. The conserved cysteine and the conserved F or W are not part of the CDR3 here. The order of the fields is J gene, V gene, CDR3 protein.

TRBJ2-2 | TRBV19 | ASSTATGAGELF
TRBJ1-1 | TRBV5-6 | ASGLRGRRTEAF
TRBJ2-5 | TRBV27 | ASSYWDQAVGPEETQY
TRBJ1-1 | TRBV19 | ATGGAGVNTEAF
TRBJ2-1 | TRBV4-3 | ASSQTLGVLNEQF
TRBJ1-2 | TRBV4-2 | ASSQEGLVYGYT
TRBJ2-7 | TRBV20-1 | SASTSGSDYEQY
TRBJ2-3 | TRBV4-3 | ASSQTNRFPQY
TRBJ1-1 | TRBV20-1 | SARGDSNTEAF
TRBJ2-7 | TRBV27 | ASSFSGTGSHEQY
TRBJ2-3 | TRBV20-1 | SARDIAGVGDTQY
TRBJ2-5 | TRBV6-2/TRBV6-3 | ASRHRQGLETQY
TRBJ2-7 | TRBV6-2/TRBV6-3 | ASSFKGAGGDTYYEQY
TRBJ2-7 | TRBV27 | ASSLDRSEQY
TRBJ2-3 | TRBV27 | ASSLLAGDYTQY
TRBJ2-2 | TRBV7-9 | ASSLGHLNTGELF
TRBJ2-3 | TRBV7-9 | ASSASLGTTDTQY
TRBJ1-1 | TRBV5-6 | ASSLGAAAF
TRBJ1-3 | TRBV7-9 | ASSDGFSGNTIY
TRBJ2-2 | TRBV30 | AWGGADPGELF
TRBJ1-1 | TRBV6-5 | ASSYFAASNTEAF
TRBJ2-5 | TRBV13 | ASRQLAGGQETQY
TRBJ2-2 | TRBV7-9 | ASSFGQGELF
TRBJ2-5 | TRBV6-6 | ASSYSLQGEGTQY
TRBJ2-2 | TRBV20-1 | SARDPASGLAGELF
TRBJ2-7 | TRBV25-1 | ASNNGTEISEQY
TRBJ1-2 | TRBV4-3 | ASSQVLFTTYYT
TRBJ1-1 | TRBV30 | AWSPHRVKAF
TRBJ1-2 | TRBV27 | ASSSQRDRANYGYT
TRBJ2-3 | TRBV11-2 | ASSEGGYVRNTQY
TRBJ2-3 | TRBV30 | AWSVRAGAGDTQY
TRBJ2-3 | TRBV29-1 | SVAGTPGTQY
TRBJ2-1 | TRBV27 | ASSSHRDNSGNEQF
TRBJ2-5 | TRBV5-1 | VSSLAVNSQETQY
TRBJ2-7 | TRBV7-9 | ASSSPLGTGSFYEQY
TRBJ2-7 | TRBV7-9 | ASSSTAGYYEQY
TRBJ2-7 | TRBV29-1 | SVDGLAGDNEQY
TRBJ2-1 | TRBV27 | ASALGISKGEQF
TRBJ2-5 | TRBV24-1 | ATSVAGPRQETQY
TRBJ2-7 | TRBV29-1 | SAIGTAGEQY
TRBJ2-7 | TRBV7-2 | ASSLVSVGDEQY
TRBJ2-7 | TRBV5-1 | ASYEGTGIYEQY
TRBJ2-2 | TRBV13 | ASSFGLAGDSGTGEQF
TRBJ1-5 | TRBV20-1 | SASTPDSWYSGYQPQH
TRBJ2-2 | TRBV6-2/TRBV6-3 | ASTWTQGSAGELF
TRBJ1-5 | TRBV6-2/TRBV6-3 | ASSLLLGSNQPQH
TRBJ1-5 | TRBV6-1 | ASEGEAYSNQPQH
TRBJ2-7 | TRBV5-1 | ASSFGLGYEQY
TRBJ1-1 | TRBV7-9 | ASSWDTEGYTEAF
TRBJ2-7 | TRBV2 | ASSEARQGDTYEQY
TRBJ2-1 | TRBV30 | AWSREAGNNEQF
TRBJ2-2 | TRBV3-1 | ASSHARRLSNTGELF
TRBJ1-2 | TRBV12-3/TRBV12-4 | ASNLGHPYGYT
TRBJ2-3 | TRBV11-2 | ASSSGTSDTDTQY
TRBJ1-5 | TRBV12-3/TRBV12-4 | ASSRGEHSNQPQH
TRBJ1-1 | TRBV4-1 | ASSQSRDPNTEAF
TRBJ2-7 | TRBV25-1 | ASSENGHYAQY